These T cell receptor beta chains were read from a single sample in a study of T-cell memory formation after mild COVID-19. Each CDR3 protein gets one entry after TCRdb re-called the 5' RACE reads with MiXCR. The sample yields hundreds of thousands of distinct CDR3 sequences, approximately 15% seen once. Specimen: PBMCs or a T cell subset sorted from them (not recorded which). The receptors derive from a man aged 18 to 35 who had mild COVID-19 (a few samples of this study predate the infection). Cell type and time point are not known. Each CDR3 is given with its conserved first and last residue. A D gene is named only where the DNA matches it firmly. Only some rows state a clone size, as once, few, many or a class for expanded clones.

CASSVYNEQFF,TGTGCCAGCAGTGTGTACAATGAGCAGTTCTTC,TRBV2,NA,many,TRBJ2-1
CASSIPLAGATTSHTDTQYF,TGTGCCAGCAGCATCCCACTTGCAGGGGCGACTACCTCCCACACAGATACGCAGTATTTT,TRBV7-2,NA,once,TRBJ2-3
CASSEHWGGDEKLFF,TGTGCCAGCAGTGAACACTGGGGGGGGGATGAAAAACTGTTTTTT,TRBV6-1,NA,NA,TRBJ1-4
CASSFTIGLGSPLHF,TGTGCCAGCAGTTTCACAATTGGTCTAGGTTCACCCCTCCACTTT,TRBV27,NA,NA,TRBJ1-6
CASTTHGPTYEQYF,TGTGCCAGCACCACACACGGGCCGACCTACGAGCAGTACTTC,TRBV7-9,NA,few,TRBJ2-7
CASSQYLGSLNYNEQFF,TGTGCCAGCAGCCAGTACCTAGGTAGTCTGAACTACAATGAGCAGTTCTTC,TRBV4-2,NA,few,TRBJ2-1
CASSFSGTLNTGELFF,TGTGCCAGCAGCTTCTCCGGGACTCTGAACACCGGGGAGCTGTTTTTT,TRBV7-9,NA,few,TRBJ2-2
CATSDSGGAGELFF,TGTGCCACCAGTGATTCGGGAGGGGCCGGGGAGCTGTTTTTT,TRBV24-1,TRBD2,NA,TRBJ2-2
CASSLQGALNEQFF,TGTGCCAGCAGCTTACAGGGGGCCCTCAATGAGCAGTTCTTC,TRBV7-2,TRBD1,many,TRBJ2-1
CASSTSHPRYNEQFF,TGTGCCAGCAGCACGAGCCATCCAAGGTACAATGAGCAGTTCTTC,TRBV21-1,NA,few,TRBJ2-1
CASSLAGTGGEKLFF,TGTGCCAGCAGCTTAGCGGGGACAGGGGGTGAAAAACTGTTTTTT,TRBV7-8,TRBD1,few,TRBJ1-4
CASNHSGGTGELFF,TGTGCCAGCAACCATAGCGGGGGCACCGGGGAGCTGTTTTTT,TRBV6-5,TRBD2,NA,TRBJ2-2
CASSFQGAREQYF,TGTGCCAGCAGCTTTCAGGGGGCGAGGGAGCAGTACTTC,TRBV7-2,TRBD1,many,TRBJ2-7
CAITRGQSNEQFF,TGTGCCATCACCCGCGGACAGTCCAATGAGCAGTTCTTC,TRBV10-3,NA,few,TRBJ2-1
CASSDPGHPQGYTF,TGCGCCAGCAGTGACCCCGGACACCCGCAGGGCTACACCTTC,TRBV10-2,NA,NA,TRBJ1-2
CASSHDRVSDTQYF,TGTGCCAGCAGTCACGACAGGGTGTCAGATACGCAGTATTTT,TRBV7-3,TRBD1,NA,TRBJ2-3
CASSLGGLAGYNEQFF,TGCGCCAGCAGCTTGGGGGGACTAGCGGGCTACAATGAGCAGTTCTTC,TRBV5-1,TRBD2,few,TRBJ2-1
CASSLGGYVLGGSEQFF,TGTGCCAGCAGCTTAGGGGGTTACGTCCTCGGAGGCAGTGAGCAGTTCTTC,TRBV7-2,NA,NA,TRBJ2-1
CASSLAHSGNTIYF,TGTGCCAGCAGCTTAGCGCACTCTGGAAACACCATATATTTT,TRBV7-6,NA,few,TRBJ1-3
CAIQDTGLQPQHF,TGTGCCATCCAGGATACAGGGCTTCAGCCCCAGCATTTT,TRBV10-3,NA,few,TRBJ1-5
CASSFASVGPGETQYF,TGTGCCAGCAGCTTTGCTAGCGTCGGGCCTGGGGAGACCCAGTACTTC,TRBV7-8,NA,NA,TRBJ2-5
CASSPPAGVFPGELFF,TGTGCCAGCAGCCCCCCTGCAGGGGTCTTTCCCGGGGAGCTGTTTTTT,TRBV9,NA,NA,TRBJ2-2
CATRSGDGYTF,TGTGCCACAAGGTCGGGGGACGGCTACACCTTC,TRBV10-3,NA,NA,TRBJ1-2
CASRTPGSAFF,TGTGCCAGCAGGACCCCGGGGAGTGCTTTCTTT,TRBV6-1,NA,NA,TRBJ1-1
CASSLAGTGKETQYF,TGCGCCAGCAGCTTGGCCGGGACAGGGAAGGAGACCCAGTACTTC,TRBV5-1,TRBD1,NA,TRBJ2-5
CALTTRNEQFF,TGTGCCTTGACGACTCGCAATGAGCAGTTCTTC,TRBV30,NA,NA,TRBJ2-1
CASRSAPGMGYPSGNTIYF,TGTGCCAGCAGATCTGCCCCAGGGATGGGGTATCCCTCTGGAAACACCATATATTTT,TRBV7-9,NA,NA,TRBJ1-3
CASSLWDRGTDTQYF,TGTGCCAGCAGCCTGTGGGACAGGGGCACAGATACGCAGTATTTT,TRBV6-1,TRBD1,few,TRBJ2-3
CASSPGGHEQFF,TGTGCCAGCAGCCCGGGGGGGCATGAGCAGTTCTTC,TRBV11-2,TRBD2,NA,TRBJ2-1